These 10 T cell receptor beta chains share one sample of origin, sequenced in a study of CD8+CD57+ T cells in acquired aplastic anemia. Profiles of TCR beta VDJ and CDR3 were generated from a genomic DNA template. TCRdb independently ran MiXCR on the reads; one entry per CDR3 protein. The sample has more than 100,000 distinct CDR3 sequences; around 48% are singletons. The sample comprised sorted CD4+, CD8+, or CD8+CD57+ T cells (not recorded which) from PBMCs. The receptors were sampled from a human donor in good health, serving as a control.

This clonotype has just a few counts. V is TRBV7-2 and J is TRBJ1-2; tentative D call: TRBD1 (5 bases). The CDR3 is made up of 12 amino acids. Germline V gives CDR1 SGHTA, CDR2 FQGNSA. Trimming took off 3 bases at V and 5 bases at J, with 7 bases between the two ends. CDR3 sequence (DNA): TGTGCCAGCAGCTTGGGGGATTATGGCTACACCTTC. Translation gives CASSLGDYGYTF.

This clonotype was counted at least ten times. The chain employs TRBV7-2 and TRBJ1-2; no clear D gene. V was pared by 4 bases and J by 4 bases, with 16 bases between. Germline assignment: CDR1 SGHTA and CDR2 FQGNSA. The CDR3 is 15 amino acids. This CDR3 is CASSSFRESGYGYTF. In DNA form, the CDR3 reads TGTGCCAGCAGCTCTTTTCGGGAAAGCGGCTATGGCTACACCTTC.

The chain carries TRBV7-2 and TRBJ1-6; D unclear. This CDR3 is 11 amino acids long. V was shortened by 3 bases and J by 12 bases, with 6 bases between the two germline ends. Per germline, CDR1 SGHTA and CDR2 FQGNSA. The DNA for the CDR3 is TGTGCCAGCAGCTTGAGAGGACCCCTCCACTTT. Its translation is CASSLRGPLHF.

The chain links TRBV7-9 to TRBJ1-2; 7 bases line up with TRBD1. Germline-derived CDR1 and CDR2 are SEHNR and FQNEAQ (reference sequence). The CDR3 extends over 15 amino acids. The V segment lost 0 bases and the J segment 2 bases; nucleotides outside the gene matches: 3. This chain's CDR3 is CASSLASTGNYGYTF. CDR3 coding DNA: TGTGCCAGCAGCTTAGCGTCGACAGGGAACTATGGCTACACCTTC.

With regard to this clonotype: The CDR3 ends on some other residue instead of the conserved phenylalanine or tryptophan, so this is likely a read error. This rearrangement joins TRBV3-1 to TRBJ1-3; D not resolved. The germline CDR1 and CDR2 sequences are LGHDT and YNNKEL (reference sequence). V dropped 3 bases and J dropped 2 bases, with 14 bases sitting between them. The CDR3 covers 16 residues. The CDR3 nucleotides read TGTGCCAGCAGCCATTCTACGGGGTTCACTGGAAACACCATATATTCT. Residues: CASSHSTGFTGNTIYS.

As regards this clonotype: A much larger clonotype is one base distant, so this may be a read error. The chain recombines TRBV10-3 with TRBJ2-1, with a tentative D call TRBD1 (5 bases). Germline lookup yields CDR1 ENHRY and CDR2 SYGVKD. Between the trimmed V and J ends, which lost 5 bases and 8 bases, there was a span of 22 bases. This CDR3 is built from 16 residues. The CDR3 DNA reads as TGTGCCATCAGTTTAAAAGGGGCAATATTGATAGATGAGCAGTTCTTC. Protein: CAISLKGAILIDEQFF.

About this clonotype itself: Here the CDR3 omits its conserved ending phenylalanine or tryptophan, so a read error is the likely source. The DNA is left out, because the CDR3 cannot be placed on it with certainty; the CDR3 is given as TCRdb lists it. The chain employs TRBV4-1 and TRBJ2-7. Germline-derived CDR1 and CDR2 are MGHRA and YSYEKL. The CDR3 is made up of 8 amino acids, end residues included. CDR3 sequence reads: CASSQDTS.

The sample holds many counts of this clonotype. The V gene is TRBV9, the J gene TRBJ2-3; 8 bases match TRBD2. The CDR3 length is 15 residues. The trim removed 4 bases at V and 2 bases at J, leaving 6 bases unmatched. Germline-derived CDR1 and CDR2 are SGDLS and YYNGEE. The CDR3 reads CASSPVSGVTDTQYF. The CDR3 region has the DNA TGTGCCAGCAGCCCAGTTAGCGGGGTCACAGATACGCAGTATTTT.

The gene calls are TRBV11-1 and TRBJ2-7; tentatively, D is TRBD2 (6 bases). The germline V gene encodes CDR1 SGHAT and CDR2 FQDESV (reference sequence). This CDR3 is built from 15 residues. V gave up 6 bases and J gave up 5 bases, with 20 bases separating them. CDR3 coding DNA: TGTGCCAGCAGGGGGGGAGCCCTCCTGCCCAACGAGCAGTACTTC. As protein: CASRGGALLPNEQYF. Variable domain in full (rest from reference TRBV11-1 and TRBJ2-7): EAEVAQSPRYKITEKSQAVAFWCDPISGHATLYWYRQILGQGPELLVQFQDESVVDDSQLPKDRFSAERLKGVDSTLKIQPAELGDSAMYLCASRGGALLPNEQYFGPGTRLTVT.

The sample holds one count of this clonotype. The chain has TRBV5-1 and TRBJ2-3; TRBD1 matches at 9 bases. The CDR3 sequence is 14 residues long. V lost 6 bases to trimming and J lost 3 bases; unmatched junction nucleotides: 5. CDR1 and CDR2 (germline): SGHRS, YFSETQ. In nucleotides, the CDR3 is TGCGCCAGCACCCGGGACAGGGAGACAGATACGCAGTATTTT. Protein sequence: CASTRDRETDTQYF.